A single sample gave rise to the 3 T cell receptor beta chains below, sequenced in a study of shared clonotypes between healthy human individuals. TCRdb's table, derived via immunoSEQ multiplex PCR, lists solely in-frame clones and lacks some. This table holds roughly 2 million clones, around 96% found once. Naivety among CD8 cells was defined by CD45RO negativity and positive CCR7 selection, thereby excluding terminally differentiated effector memory CD45RA+ cells. Specimen: naive CD8+ T cells sorted from blood. Receptors originate from a man between 18 and 29 years old in good health.

CDR3 sequence: CASSYLGGGGTDTQYF. CDR3 bases: TGTGCCAGCAGCTATCTTGGCGGGGGAGGCACAGATACGCAGTATTTT. The J gene is TRBJ2-3, the V gene TRBV7-9; 7 nucleotides line up with TRBD2. Germline CDR1 is SEHNR and CDR2 is FQNEAQ (reference sequence). V was pared by 4 bases and J by 1 base, with 8 bases of the junction left unmatched. There are 16 residues in the CDR3. Based on the CDR3 plus reference TRBV7-9 and TRBJ2-3, the full variable domain is DTGVSQNPRHKITKRGQNVTFRCDPISEHNRLYWYRQTLGQGPEFLTYFQNEAQLEKSRLLSDRFSAERPKGSFSTLEIQRTEQGDSAMYLCASSYLGGGGTDTQYFGPGTRLTVL.

V usage is TRBV7-9 and J usage is TRBJ2-3; 7 nucleotides match TRBD1. Per germline, CDR1 SEHNR and CDR2 FQNEAQ (reference sequence). V was pared by 1 base and J by 5 bases, with 9 bases of the junction left unmatched. The CDR3 is 16 amino acids. The DNA of the CDR3 is TGTGCCAGCAGCTTAGTTTCACAGGGGTTCGGAGATACGCAGTATTTT. This sequence encodes CASSLVSQGFGDTQYF.

Comments on this clone: Additional DNA sequences in this sample encode the identical CDR3. The V and J genes are TRBV6-5 and TRBJ2-7, with no clear D. CDR1 is MNHEY and CDR2 is SVGAGI in the germline V gene. The V and J ends lost 2 bases and 4 bases respectively, with 6 bases between them. The CDR3 is 12 amino acids. This CDR3 reads CASSYDRYEQYF. DNA for the CDR3: TGTGCCAGCAGTTACGATCGATACGAGCAGTACTTC.